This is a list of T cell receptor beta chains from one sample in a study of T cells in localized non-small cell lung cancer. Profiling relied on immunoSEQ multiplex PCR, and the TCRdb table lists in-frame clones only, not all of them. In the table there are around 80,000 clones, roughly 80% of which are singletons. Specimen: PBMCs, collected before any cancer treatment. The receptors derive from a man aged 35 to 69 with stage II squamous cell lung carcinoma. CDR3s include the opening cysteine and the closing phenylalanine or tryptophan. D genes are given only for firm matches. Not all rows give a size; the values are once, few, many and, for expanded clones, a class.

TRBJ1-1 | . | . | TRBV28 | TGTGCCAGCAGTTTCTTGAGCACTGAAGCTTTCTTT | CASSFLSTEAFF
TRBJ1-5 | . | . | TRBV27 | TGTGCCAGCAGTTTAAGTAACAATCAGCCCCAGCATTTT | CASSLSNNQPQHF
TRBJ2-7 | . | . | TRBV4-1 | TGCGCCAGCAGCCAAGATCAGGGGTCCTGGGAGCAGTACTTC | CASSQDQGSWEQYF
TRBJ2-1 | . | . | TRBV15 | TGTGCCACCAGCAGAGAGGGCGGTTACAATGAGCAGTTCTTC | CATSREGGYNEQFF
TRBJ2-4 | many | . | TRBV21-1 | TGTGCCAGCAGCAAAGAAAGGACAGGGGGCTCACCCTCCAAGGTCCCCAAAAACATTCAGTACTTC | CASSKERTGGSPSKVPKNIQYF
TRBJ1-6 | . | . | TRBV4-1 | TGCGCCAGCAGCCAGGGTATCGTGAGAGGGGTGGGTTCACCCCTCCACTTT | CASSQGIVRGVGSPLHF
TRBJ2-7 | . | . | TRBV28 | TGTGCCAGCAGTTCCGGGACCTACGAGCAGTACTTC | CASSSGTYEQYF
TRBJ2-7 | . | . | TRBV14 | TGTGCCAGCAGCCAACCAGGGCCCGCCCGGGGGCAGTACTTC | CASSQPGPARGQYF
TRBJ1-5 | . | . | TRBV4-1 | TGCGCCAGCAGCCAAGATCTTGTCGGGGGACCATATCAGCCCCAGCATTTT | CASSQDLVGGPYQPQHF
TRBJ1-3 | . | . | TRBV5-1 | TGCGCCAGCAGCTTGGATGGCAGGGCTGGAAACACCATATATTTT | CASSLDGRAGNTIYF
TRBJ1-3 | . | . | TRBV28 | TGTGCCAGCAGTTCCGGGACCGCCTCTGGAAACACCATATATTTT | CASSSGTASGNTIYF
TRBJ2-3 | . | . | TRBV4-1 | TGCGCCAGCAGCCAAGCGGAGGGGACAGATACGCAGTATTTT | CASSQAEGTDTQYF
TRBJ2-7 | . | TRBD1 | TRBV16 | TGTGCCAGCAGCCAACCGGGACAGCCCTACGAGCAGTACTTC | CASSQPGQPYEQYF